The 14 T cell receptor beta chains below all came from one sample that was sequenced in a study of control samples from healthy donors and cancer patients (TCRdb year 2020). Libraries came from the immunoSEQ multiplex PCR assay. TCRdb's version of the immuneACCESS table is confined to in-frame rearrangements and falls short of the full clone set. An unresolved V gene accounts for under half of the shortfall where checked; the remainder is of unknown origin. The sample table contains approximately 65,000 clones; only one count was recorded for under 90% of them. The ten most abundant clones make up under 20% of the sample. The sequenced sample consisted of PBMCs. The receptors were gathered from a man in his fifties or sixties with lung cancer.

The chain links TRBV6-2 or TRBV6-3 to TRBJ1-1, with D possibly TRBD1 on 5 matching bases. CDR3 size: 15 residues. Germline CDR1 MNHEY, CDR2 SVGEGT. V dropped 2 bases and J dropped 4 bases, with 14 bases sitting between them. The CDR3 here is CASSYPEATVTEAFF. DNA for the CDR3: TGTGCCAGCAGTTACCCGGAGGCGACAGTCACTGAAGCTTTCTTT.

The CDR3 coding sequence is TGCGCCAGCTTCTCCGGGACAGGGTCTTTCCTAAGGCGGGACACTGAAGCTTTCTTT. It yields the protein CASFSGTGSFLRRDTEAFF. The chain links TRBV10-2 to TRBJ1-1; 9 bases are a match to TRBD1. V shed 8 bases, J shed 3 bases, and the junction held 22 bases outside the gene matches. Germline CDR1 is WSHSY and CDR2 is SAAADI. This CDR3 comprises 19 residues.

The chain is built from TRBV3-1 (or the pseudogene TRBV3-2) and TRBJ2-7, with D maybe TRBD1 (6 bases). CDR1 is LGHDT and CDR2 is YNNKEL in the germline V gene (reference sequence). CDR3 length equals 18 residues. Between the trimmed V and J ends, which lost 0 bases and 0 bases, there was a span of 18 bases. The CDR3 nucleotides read TGTGCCAGCAGCCAAGATCGTGGGGGACACTTGAGCTCCTACGAGCAGTACTTC. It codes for CASSQDRGGHLSSYEQYF.

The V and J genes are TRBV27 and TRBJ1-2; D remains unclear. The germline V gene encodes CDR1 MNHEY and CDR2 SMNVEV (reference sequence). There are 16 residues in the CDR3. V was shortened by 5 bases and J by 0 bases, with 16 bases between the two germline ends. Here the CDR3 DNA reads TGTGCCAGCAGTCCCGCGGGCCCTTATACTAACTATGGCTACACCTTC. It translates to CASSPAGPYTNYGYTF.

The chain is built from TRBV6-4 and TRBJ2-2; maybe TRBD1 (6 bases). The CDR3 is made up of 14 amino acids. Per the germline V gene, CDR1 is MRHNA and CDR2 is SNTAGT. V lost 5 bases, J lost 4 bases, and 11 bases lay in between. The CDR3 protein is CASSRRRGTGELFF. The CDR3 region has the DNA TGTGCCAGCAGTCGTCGCAGGGGCACCGGGGAGCTGTTTTTT.

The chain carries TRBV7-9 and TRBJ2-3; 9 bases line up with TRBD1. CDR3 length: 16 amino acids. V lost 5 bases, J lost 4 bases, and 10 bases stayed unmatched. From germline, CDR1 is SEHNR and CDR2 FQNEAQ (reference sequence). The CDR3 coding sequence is TGTGCCAGCAGCCCCCGGGACAGGGCGTGGGCAGATACGCAGTATTTT. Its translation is CASSPRDRAWADTQYF.

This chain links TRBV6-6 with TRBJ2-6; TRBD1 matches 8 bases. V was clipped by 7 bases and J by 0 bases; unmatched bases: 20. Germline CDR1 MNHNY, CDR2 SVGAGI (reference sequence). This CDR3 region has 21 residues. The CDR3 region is CASTYRGANLSPLSGANVLTF. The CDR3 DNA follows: TGTGCCAGCACCTACAGGGGGGCTAACCTATCACCTCTCTCTGGGGCCAACGTCCTGACTTTC.

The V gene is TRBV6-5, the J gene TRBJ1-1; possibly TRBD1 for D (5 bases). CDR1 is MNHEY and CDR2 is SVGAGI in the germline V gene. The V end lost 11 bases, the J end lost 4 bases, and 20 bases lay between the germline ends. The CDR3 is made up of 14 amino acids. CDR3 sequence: CAVHLARGGTEAFF. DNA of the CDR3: TGTGCCGTACATCTCGCCCGGGGGGGCACTGAAGCTTTCTTT.

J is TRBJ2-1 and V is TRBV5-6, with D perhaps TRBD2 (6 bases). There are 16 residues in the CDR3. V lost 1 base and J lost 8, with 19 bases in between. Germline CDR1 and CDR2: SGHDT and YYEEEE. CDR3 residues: CASSLSGGGAVDEQFF. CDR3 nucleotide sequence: TGTGCCAGCAGCTTGTCAGGTGGCGGGGCGGTTGATGAGCAGTTCTTC.

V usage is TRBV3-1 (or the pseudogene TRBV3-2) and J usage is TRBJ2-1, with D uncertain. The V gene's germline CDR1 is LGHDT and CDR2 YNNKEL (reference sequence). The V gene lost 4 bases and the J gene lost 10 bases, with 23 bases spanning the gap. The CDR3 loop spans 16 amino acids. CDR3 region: CASSPPRSSSLGEQFF. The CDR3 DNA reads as TGTGCCAGCAGCCCTCCTCGAAGTAGCTCCTTGGGCGAGCAGTTCTTC.

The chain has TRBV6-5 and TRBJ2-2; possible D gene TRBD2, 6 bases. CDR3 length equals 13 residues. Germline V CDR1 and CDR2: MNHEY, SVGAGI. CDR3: CGLAIREAGELFF. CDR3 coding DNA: TGTGGGCTTGCGATAAGGGAGGCCGGGGAGCTGTTTTTT.

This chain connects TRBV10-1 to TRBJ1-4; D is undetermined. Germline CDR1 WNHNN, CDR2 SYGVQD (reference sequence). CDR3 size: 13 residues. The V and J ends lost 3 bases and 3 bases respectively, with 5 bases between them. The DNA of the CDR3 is TGCGCCAGCAGTGATGGGGCTAATGAAAAACTGTTTTTT. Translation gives CASSDGANEKLFF.

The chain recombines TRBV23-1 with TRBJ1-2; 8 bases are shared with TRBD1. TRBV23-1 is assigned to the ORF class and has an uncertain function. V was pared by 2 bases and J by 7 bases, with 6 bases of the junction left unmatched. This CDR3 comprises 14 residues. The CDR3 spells CASSQTRGRLGYTF. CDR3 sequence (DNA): TGCGCCAGCAGTCAAACCAGGGGGCGACTTGGCTACACCTTC.

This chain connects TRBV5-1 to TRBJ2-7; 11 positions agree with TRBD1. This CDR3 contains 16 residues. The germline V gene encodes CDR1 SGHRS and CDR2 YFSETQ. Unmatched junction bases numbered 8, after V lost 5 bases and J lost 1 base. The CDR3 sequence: CASSLGQGAQSYEQYF. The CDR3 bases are TGCGCCAGCAGTCTAGGACAGGGGGCTCAATCCTACGAGCAGTACTTC. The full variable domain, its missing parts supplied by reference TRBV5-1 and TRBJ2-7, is KAGVTQTPRYLIKTRGQQVTLSCSPISGHRSVSWYQQTPGQGLQFLFEYFSETQRNKGNFPGRFSGRQFSNSRSEMNVSTLELGDSALYLCASSLGQGAQSYEQYFGPGTRLTVT.